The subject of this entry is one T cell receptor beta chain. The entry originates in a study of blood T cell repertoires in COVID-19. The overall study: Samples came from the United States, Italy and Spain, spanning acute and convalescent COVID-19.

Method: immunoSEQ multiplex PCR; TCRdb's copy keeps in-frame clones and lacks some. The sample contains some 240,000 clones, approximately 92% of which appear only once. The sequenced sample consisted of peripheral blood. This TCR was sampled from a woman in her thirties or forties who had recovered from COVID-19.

CDR3 region: CASTRLAGVTDTQYF. The CDR3 DNA follows: TGTGCCAGCACCAGACTAGCGGGGGTCACAGATACGCAGTATTTT. This rearrangement joins TRBV2 to TRBJ2-3, with 12 nucleotides matching TRBD2. The CDR3 consists of 15 residues. V trimming: 7 bases; J trimming: 2 bases; junction bases outside the gene matches: 4. The V gene's germline CDR1 is SNHLY and CDR2 FYNNEI.